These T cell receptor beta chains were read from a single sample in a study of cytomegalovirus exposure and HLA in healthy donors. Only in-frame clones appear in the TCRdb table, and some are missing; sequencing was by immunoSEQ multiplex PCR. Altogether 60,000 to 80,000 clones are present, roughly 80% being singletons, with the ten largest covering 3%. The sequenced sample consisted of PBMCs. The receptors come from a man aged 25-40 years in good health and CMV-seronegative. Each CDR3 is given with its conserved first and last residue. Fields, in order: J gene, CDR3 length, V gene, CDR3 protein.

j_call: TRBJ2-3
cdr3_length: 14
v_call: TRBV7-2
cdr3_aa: CASSLLGNADTQYF

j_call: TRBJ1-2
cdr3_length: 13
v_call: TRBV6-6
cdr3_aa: CASRGQGDYGYTF

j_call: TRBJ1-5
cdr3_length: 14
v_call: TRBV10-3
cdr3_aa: CAASPNRGHQPQHF

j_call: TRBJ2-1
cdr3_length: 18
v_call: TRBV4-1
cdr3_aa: CASSLRTSGSTSYNEQFF

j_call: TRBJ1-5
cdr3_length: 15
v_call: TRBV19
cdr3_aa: CASSIWTGPDQPQHF

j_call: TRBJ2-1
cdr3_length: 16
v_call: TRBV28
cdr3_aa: CASAPGPRQGFNEQFF

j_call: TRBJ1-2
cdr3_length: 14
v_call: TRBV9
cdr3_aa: CASSVVGQGDGYTF

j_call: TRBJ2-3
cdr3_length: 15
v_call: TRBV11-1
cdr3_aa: CASSAASGGGDTQYF

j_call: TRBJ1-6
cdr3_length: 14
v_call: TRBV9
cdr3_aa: CASSVVDTNSPLHF

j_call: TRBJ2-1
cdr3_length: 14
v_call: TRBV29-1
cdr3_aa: CSVESRSGGDEQFF

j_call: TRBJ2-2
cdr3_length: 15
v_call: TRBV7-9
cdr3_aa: CASSRGTGNTGELFF

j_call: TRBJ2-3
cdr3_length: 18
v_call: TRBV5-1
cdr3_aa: CASSLVGGRAGSTDTQYF

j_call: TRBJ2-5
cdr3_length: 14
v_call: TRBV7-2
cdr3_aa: CASRSPSGQETQYF

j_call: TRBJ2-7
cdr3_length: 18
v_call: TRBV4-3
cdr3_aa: CASSQDQPRQGGPYEQYF

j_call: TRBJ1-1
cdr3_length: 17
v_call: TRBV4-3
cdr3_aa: CASSLTVDRALDTEAFF

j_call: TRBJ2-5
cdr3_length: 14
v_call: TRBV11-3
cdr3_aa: CASSSGQKYETQYF

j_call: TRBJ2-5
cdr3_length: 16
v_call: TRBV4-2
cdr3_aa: CASSQDGTSGSKTQYF

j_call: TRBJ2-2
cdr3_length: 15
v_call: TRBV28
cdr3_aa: CASSGGGRNTGELFF

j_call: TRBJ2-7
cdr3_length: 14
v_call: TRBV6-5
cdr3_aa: CASSYLGQPYEQYF

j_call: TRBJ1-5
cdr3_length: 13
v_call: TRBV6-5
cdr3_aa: CASSYDNNQPQHF

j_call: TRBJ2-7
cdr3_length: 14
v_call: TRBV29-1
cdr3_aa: CSVLGQGFSNEQYF

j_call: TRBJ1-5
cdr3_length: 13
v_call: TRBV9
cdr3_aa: CASSVYSNQPQHF

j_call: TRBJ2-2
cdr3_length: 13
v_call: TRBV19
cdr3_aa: CASRSGRIGELFF

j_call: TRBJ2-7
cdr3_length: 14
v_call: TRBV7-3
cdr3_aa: CASSSTGSSYEQYF

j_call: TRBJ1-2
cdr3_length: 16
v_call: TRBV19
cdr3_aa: CASSIPAGFRNYGYTF

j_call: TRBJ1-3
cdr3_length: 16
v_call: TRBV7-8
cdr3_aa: CASSPGTGRRRNTIYF

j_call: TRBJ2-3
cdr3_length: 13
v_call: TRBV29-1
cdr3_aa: CSVEGQGTDTQYF

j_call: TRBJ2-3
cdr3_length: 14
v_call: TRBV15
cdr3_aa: CATSWDKETDTQYF

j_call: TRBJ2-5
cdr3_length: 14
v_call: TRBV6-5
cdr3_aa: CASSTQGARETQYF

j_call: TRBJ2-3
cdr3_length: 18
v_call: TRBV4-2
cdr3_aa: CASSQEGLAGGNTDTQYF

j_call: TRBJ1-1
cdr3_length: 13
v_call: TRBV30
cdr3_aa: CAWGVALNTEAFF

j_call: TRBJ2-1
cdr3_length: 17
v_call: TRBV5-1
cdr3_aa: CASSPQGAALMGNEQFF

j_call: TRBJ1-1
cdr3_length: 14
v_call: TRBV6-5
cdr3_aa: CASSYVLGGTEAFF

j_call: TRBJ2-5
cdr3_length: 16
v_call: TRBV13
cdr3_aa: CASSFRPSGTEETQYF

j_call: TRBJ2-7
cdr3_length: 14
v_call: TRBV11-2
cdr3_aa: CASNLRGVSYEQYF

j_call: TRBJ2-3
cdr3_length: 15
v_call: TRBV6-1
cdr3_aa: CASSATSGGADTQYF

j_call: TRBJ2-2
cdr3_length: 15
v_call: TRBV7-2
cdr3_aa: CASSLMDMNTGELFF

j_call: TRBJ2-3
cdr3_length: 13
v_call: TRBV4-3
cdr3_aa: CASSQEQLRTQYF

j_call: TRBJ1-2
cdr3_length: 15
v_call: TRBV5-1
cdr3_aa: CASAMQGQGAYGYTF

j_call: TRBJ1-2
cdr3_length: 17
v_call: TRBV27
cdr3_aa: CASSFVGQGALISGYTF

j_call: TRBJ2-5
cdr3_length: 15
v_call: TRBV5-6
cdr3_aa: CASSQYLRPQETQYF

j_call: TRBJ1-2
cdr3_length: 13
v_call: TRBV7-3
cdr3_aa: CASSLENRVGYTF

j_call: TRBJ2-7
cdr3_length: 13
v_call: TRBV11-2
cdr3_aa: CASSRPRSYEQYF

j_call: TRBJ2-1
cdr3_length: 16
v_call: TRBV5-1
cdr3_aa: CASSSKAGGPYNEQFF

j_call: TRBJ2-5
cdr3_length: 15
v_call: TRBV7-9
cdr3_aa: CASSPTRWRAETQYF

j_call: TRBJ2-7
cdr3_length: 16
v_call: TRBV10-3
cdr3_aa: CAISGEQRDRFYEQYF